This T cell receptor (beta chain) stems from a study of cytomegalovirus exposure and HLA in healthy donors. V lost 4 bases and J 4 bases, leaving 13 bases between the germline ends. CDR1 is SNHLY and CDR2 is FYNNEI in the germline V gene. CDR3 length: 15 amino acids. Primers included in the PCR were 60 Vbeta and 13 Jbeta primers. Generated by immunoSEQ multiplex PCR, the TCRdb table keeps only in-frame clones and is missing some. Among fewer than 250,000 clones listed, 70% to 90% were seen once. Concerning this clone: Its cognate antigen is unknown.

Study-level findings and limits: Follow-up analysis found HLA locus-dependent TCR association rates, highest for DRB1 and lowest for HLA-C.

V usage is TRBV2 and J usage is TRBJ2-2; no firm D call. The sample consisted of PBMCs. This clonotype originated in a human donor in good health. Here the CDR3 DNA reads TGTGCCAGCAGTGTGGAGCAGTCGGGCACCGGGGAGCTGTTTTTT. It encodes CASSVEQSGTGELFF.